These 2 T cell receptor beta chains originate from one sample sequenced in a study of vaccination and CD4 T cells after COVID-19. Stated treatment: roughly 10-day PBMC culture with coronavirus spike peptide pools or control peptides (ViraFEST assay). The Oncomine TCR Beta short-read assay was applied to DNA of cultured CD4+ T cells. TCRdb called the PCR reads again in MiXCR, with one record for every CDR3 protein. The sample holds roughly 17,000 distinct CDR3 sequences, just under 55% seen once. The antigens for these receptors are not known. Sample: CD4+ T cells from blood, cultured in vitro. All receptors come from a human donor who had recovered from COVID-19.

This clonotype has only a few counts. The chain carries TRBV24-1 and TRBJ1-2; D is uncertain. V lost 4 bases and J lost 8, with 7 bases in between. Germline V gene data show CDR1 as KGHDR and CDR2 as SFDVKD. The CDR3 runs to 11 residues. DNA of the CDR3: TGTGCCACCAGTGAGGGAGGAGGCTACACCTTC. Protein sequence: CATSEGGGYTF.

Here the CDR3 DNA reads TGCAGTGCTAGGGGGACACTAAACTACGAGCAGTACTTC. It encodes CSARGTLNYEQYF. The V call is TRBV20-1, the J call TRBJ2-7, with a weak D call TRBD1 (6 bases). This CDR3 is 13 amino acids long. The V end was cut by 3 bases, the J end by 3 bases, with 12 bases between. In germline, CDR1 is DFQATT, CDR2 SNEGSKA (reference sequence).